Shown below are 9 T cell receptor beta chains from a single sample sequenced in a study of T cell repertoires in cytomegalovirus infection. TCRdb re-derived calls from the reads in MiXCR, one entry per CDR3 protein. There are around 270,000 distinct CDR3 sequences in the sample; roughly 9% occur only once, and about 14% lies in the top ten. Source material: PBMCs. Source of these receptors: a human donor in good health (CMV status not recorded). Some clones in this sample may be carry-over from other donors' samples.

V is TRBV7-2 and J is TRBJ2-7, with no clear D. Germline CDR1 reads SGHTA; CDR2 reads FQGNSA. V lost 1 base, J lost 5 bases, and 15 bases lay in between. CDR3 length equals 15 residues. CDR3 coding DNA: TGTGCCAGCAGCTTAGAGGGTCACCCGAGGAACGAGCAGTACTTC. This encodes CASSLEGHPRNEQYF.

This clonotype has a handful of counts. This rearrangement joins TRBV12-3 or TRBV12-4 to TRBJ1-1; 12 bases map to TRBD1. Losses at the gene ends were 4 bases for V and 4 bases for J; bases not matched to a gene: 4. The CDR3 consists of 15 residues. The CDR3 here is CASSSGTGGITEAFF. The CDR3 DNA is TGTGCCAGCAGTTCAGGGACAGGGGGCATCACTGAAGCTTTCTTT.

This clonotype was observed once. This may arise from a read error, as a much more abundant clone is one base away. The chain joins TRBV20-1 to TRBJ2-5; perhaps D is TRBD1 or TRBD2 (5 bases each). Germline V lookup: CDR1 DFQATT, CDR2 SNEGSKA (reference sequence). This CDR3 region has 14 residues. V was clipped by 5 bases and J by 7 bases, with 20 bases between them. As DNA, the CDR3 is TGCAGTGCTGGGGCTAGCTGGGAATCGGGGACCCAGTACTTC. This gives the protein CSAGASWESGTQYF.

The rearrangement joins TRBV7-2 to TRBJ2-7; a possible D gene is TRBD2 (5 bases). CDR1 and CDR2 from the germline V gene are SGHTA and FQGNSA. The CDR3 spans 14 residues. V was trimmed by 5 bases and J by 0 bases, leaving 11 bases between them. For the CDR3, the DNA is TGTGCCAGCAGCCAACAAGGAGGCTCCTACGAGCAGTACTTC. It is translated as CASSQQGGSYEQYF.

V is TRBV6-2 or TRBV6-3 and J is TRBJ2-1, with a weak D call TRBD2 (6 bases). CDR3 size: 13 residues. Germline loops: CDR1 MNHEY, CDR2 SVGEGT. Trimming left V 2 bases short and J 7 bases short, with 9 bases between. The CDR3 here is CASSYGAGNEQFF. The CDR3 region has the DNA TGTGCCAGCAGTTACGGGGCGGGAAATGAGCAGTTCTTC.

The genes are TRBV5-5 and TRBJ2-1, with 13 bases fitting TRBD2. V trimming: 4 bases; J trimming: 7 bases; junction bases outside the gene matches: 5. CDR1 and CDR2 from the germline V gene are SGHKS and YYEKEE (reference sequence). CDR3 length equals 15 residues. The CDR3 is CASSRTSGSWNEQFF. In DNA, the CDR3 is TGTGCCAGCAGCAGGACTAGCGGGAGTTGGAATGAGCAGTTCTTC.

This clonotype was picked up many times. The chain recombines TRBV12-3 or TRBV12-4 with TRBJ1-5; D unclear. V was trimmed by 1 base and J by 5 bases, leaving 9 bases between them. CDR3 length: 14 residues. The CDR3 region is CASSLGSGDQPQHF. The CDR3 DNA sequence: TGTGCCAGCAGTTTAGGCAGCGGGGATCAGCCCCAGCATTTT.

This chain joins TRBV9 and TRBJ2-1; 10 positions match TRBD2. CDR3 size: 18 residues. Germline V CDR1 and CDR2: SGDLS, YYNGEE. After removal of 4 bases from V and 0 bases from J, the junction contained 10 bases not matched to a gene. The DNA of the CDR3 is TGTGCCAGCAGCCTCGTCGGGACTAGCGACCGCTCCTACAATGAGCAGTTCTTC. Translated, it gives CASSLVGTSDRSYNEQFF. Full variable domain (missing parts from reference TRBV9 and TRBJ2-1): DSGVTQTPKHLITATGQRVTLRCSPRSGDLSVYWYQQSLDQGLQFLIQYYNGEERAKGNILERFSAQQFPDLHSELNLSSLELGDSALYFCASSLVGTSDRSYNEQFFGPGTRLTVL.

This CDR3 is CASSIMGDGNQPQHF. The CDR3, as DNA: TGTGCCAGTAGTATAATGGGGGACGGCAATCAGCCCCAGCATTTT. J is TRBJ1-5 and V is TRBV19; weak D call: TRBD1 (5 bases). Germline V CDR1 and CDR2: LNHDA, SQIVND (reference sequence). The germline V and J ends were trimmed by 2 bases and 2 bases, with 10 bases remaining between them. The CDR3 runs to 15 residues.